The clone carrying this TCR beta chain was seen just once. As yet, its antigen is unknown. The stimulus was lysate of CMV-infected fibroblasts, approximately 9.6 ug/mL. Sorting selected CD4+ T cells upregulating both CD40 ligand and CD69. This was the immunoSEQ version 4 assay in survey mode. Profiling relied on immunoSEQ multiplex PCR, and the TCRdb table lists in-frame clones only, not all of them. This sample carries thousands of clones, roughly three fifths of them seen once, and the ten largest clones take under 20%. The data were obtained in a study of persistence of HIV-infected CD4 T cells. Study summary: Two participants gave one leukapheresis sample; others gave up to about 180 mL blood repeatedly.

Notes on the study in general: Degenerate expanded CDR3beta sequences were enriched among CMV- and Gag-responding cells. Proviral oligoclonality tracked with TCR oligoclonality within the same sorted cells.

Germline V gene lookup returns CDR1 LNHDA and CDR2 SQIVND (reference sequence). V was clipped by 0 bases and J by 6 bases; unmatched bases: 11. The CDR3 is 17 amino acids. The J gene is TRBJ1-5, the V gene TRBV19; TRBD1 agrees at 7 bases. The sequence was collected from an adult man with HIV who was CMV-seropositive. The specimen was CD4+ T cells sorted from PBMCs after roughly 18-hour stimulation, collected from a patient who received antiretroviral therapy. CDR3 loop: CASSIDLATGQSQPQHF. The DNA for the CDR3 is TGTGCCAGTAGTATAGATTTGGCGACAGGGCAGTCTCAGCCCCAGCATTTT.